The TCR beta chain described here comes from a study of T cells in Graves' hyperthyroidism and ophthalmopathy. TCR beta CDR3 sequences were amplified from RNA transcripts. The TCR CDR3 was amplified in a first-round RT-PCR using the HTBI primer set. TCRdb used MiXCR to reprocess the multiplex PCR reads, holding one entry per CDR3 protein. Of some 350,000 distinct CDR3 sequences listed, roughly 25% are singletons. CDR1 and CDR2 (germline): GTSNPN, SVGIG (reference sequence). The CDR3 consists of 16 residues. J was trimmed by 3 bases and V by 1 base; bases with no gene match: 11. The TCR was taken from a man in his fifties with Graves' hyperthyroidism. V usage is TRBV30 and J usage is TRBJ1-1; 7 bases are a match to TRBD1. Sequenced: blood. CDR3 sequence: CAWSGPRTGEDTEAFF. Written as DNA, the CDR3 is TGTGCCTGGAGTGGACCTCGGACAGGTGAAGACACTGAAGCTTTCTTT.